A single sample is the source of the 16 T cell receptor beta chains below, sequenced in a study of response to subunit inactivated influenza vaccine. MiXCR was run by TCRdb on the RT-PCR reads, yielding one entry per CDR3 protein. The repertoire includes 550,000 to 800,000 distinct CDR3 sequences, around 13% of them detected once, and around 7% sits in the top ten. The sequencing used PBMCs from blood, collected about 14 days before vaccination. The receptors come from a man aged 50-60 years who received an inactivated influenza vaccine.

The J gene is TRBJ2-1, the V gene TRBV6-1; D is perhaps TRBD1 or TRBD2 (5 bases each). The V and J ends lost 2 bases and 6 bases respectively, with 17 bases between them. The CDR3 runs to 16 residues. Germline loops: CDR1 MNHNS, CDR2 SASEGT. The CDR3 reads CASSEQGTWGFNEQFF. The DNA for the CDR3 is TGTGCCAGCAGTGAACAAGGGACCTGGGGATTCAATGAGCAGTTCTTC.

This sequence joins TRBV2 and TRBJ2-3; D is possibly TRBD1 (6 bases). Trimming pared 2 bases from V and 0 bases from J, leaving 15 bases between. This CDR3 spans 17 amino acids. Germline V gives CDR1 SNHLY, CDR2 FYNNEI. Here the CDR3 reads CASSELWQGMSTDTQYF. CDR3 sequence (DNA): TGTGCCAGCAGTGAACTGTGGCAGGGGATGAGCACAGATACGCAGTATTTT.

The CDR3 loop reads CSARGQAGNYNEQFF. CDR3 sequence (DNA): TGCAGTGCGCGGGGGCAGGCGGGGAACTACAATGAGCAGTTCTTC. The chain employs TRBV20-1 and TRBJ2-1; maybe TRBD2 (7 bases). Germline CDR1 DFQATT, CDR2 SNEGSKA (reference sequence). The V end was cut by 6 bases, the J end by 3 bases, with 18 bases between. This CDR3 contains 15 residues.

The CDR3 sequence is CASSTRTSGGAYEQYF. The CDR3 bases are TGTGCCAGTAGTACCAGAACTAGCGGGGGGGCCTACGAGCAGTACTTC. The chain joins TRBV19 to TRBJ2-7; 13 nucleotides agree with TRBD2. The ends lost 4 bases at V and 2 bases at J; junction bases unmatched: 5. The CDR3 covers 16 residues. From germline, CDR1 is LNHDA and CDR2 SQIVND (reference sequence). Looking up the rest from reference TRBV19 and TRBJ2-7 gives the full variable domain: DGGITQSPKYLFRKEGQNVTLSCEQNLNHDAMYWYRQDPGQGLRLIYYSQIVNDFQKGDIAEGYSVSREKKESFPLTVTSAQKNPTAFYLCASSTRTSGGAYEQYFGPGTRLTVT.

The chain employs TRBV11-1 and TRBJ2-3, with 12 nucleotides matching TRBD2. The CDR3 is 18 residues long. The V gene end was trimmed by 1 base and the J gene end by 2 bases; junction bases not matched to a gene: 7. Germline V lookup: CDR1 SGHAT, CDR2 FQDESV (reference sequence). The CDR3 nucleotides are TGTGCCAGCAGCTTAGTTAGGTGGACTAGCGGGGACACAGATACGCAGTATTTT. Its translation: CASSLVRWTSGDTDTQYF. The complete variable domain, with remaining parts taken from reference TRBV11-1 and TRBJ2-3, reads EAEVAQSPRYKITEKSQAVAFWCDPISGHATLYWYRQILGQGPELLVQFQDESVVDDSQLPKDRFSAERLKGVDSTLKIQPAELGDSAMYLCASSLVRWTSGDTDTQYFGPGTRLTVL.

This clonotype occurred once. The chain uses TRBV7-2 and TRBJ1-6; no definite D call. This CDR3 has 15 amino acids. V was clipped by 1 base and J by 6 bases, with 10 bases between them. CDR1 and CDR2 (germline): SGHTA, FQGNSA. The CDR3 DNA is TGTGCCAGCAGCTTAGTCGGCCAGCGTAATTCACCCCTCCACTTT. Protein product: CASSLVGQRNSPLHF.

This sequence joins TRBV7-8 and TRBJ1-1; D is unclear. The V gene's germline CDR1 is SGHVS and CDR2 FQNEAQ. The CDR3 consists of 13 residues. With 1 base removed from V and 7 bases from J, the gap between germline ends came to 10 bases. This CDR3 reads CASSLGGRVEAFF. As DNA, the CDR3 is TGTGCCAGCAGCTTAGGAGGGAGGGTTGAAGCTTTCTTT.

This clonotype was seen a handful of times. The chain is built from TRBV25-1 and TRBJ2-5, with 7 bases that match TRBD2. The germline V gene has CDR1 MGHDK and CDR2 SYGVNS. CDR3 size: 17 residues. V trimming: 2 bases; J trimming: 0 bases; junction bases outside the gene matches: 9. This CDR3 is CASSEMTREAYQETQYF. The CDR3 nucleotides read TGTGCCAGCAGTGAAATGACACGGGAGGCCTACCAAGAGACCCAGTACTTC. Combining the CDR3 with reference TRBV25-1 and TRBJ2-5 gives the whole variable domain EADIYQTPRYLVIGTGKKITLECSQTMGHDKMYWYQQDPGMELHLIHYSYGVNSTEKGDLSSESTVSRIRTEHFPLTLESARPSHTSQYLCASSEMTREAYQETQYFGPGTRLLVL.

The rearrangement uses TRBV4-1 and TRBJ2-2; TRBD2 aligns across 8 bases. This CDR3 has 15 residues. V was clipped by 5 bases and J by 1 base; unmatched bases: 3. From germline, CDR1 is MGHRA and CDR2 YSYEKL. The CDR3 nucleotides are TGCGCCAGCAGCGCTAGCGGGCAGAACACCGGGGAGCTGTTTTTT. Its translation: CASSASGQNTGELFF.

There are a few counts of this clonotype. No DNA is shown, since the ends of the CDR3 on it are uncertain; the CDR3 is the one TCRdb lists. V gene TRBV7-9 combines with J gene TRBJ2-2. Ends included, the CDR3 has 15 residues. Germline assignment: CDR1 SEHNR and CDR2 FQNEAQ (reference sequence). The CDR3 loop is CASSLSAAAPGSCFF.

V and J are TRBV5-1 and TRBJ2-3, with 7 bases lining up with TRBD1. V trimming: 3 bases; J trimming: 5 bases; junction bases outside the gene matches: 12. Per germline, CDR1 SGHRS and CDR2 YFSETQ. This CDR3 is 16 amino acids long. CDR3 nucleotide sequence: TGCGCCAGCAGCTCCAGACAGGGTAGGGGTTTAGATACGCAGTATTTT. Translating gives CASSSRQGRGLDTQYF.

This clonotype was found a few times. This rearrangement joins TRBV10-3 to TRBJ2-2, with 10 positions matching TRBD2. The trim removed 4 bases at V and 6 bases at J, leaving 8 bases unmatched. The V gene's germline CDR1 is ENHRY and CDR2 SYGVKD. The CDR3 sequence is 16 residues long. The CDR3 loop reads CAISADLAGAAGELFF. CDR3 coding DNA: TGTGCCATCAGTGCGGATCTAGCGGGAGCGGCCGGGGAGCTGTTTTTT.

This clonotype appeared a few times. This chain joins TRBV18 and TRBJ2-1; 14 positions agree with TRBD2. CDR1 KGHSH and CDR2 LQKENI come from the germline V gene. The V gene end was trimmed by 3 bases and the J gene end by 9 bases; junction bases not matched to a gene: 4. The CDR3 is 15 residues long. The CDR3 here is CASSPTSGRALEQFF. The CDR3 nucleotides are TGTGCCAGCTCACCGACTAGCGGGAGGGCCCTTGAGCAGTTCTTC.

This clonotype showed up just a few times. V is TRBV6-2 or TRBV6-3 and J is TRBJ1-2; D not resolved. Germline assignment: CDR1 MNHEY and CDR2 SVGEGT. The CDR3 totals 13 residues. The V end lost 4 bases, the J end lost 2 bases, and 8 bases lay between the germline ends. The CDR3 protein is CASSSQRNYGYTF. In DNA form, the CDR3 reads TGTGCCAGCAGTTCCCAGAGAAACTATGGCTACACCTTC.

This clonotype was seen repeatedly, ten times or more. The V call is TRBV4-3, the J call TRBJ2-3; D call uncertain. This CDR3 has 14 amino acids. Trimming took 4 bases from V and 0 from J, leaving 8 bases between them. Germline CDR1 is LGHNA and CDR2 is YSLEER. CDR3 nucleotides: TGCGCCAGCAGCCGACAAGCTAGCACAGATACGCAGTATTTT. Amino acid sequence: CASSRQASTDTQYF.

This clonotype was counted many times. A junction end diverges from the germline sequence, so it may reflect a read error. This chain links TRBV5-1 with TRBJ1-5, with a weak D call TRBD1 (6 bases). Germline-derived CDR1 and CDR2 are SGHRS and YFSETQ. This CDR3 has 15 residues. The CDR3 DNA reads TGTGCCAGCAGTTTAGGGGGGGGGAGCAATCAGCCCCAGCATTTT. This sequence encodes CASSLGGGSNQPQHF.